The rows below give T cell receptor beta chains drawn from one sample of a study of spatial heterogeneity in lung cancer. One entry per CDR3 protein results from TCRdb running MiXCR on the 5' RACE reads. The sample includes 9,000 to 10,000 distinct CDR3 sequences, 2.5% to 3.5% of them seen just once. Sequencing was performed on lung tumor tissue, taken at surgery. These receptors all stem from a male donor with early-stage non-small cell lung cancer. Each CDR3 is given with its conserved first and last residue. The order of the fields is V gene, D gene, clone size, J gene, CDR3 protein, CDR3 DNA. D genes are given only for firm matches. Clone sizes are given selectively: once, few, many, or a class where the clone is expanded.

v_call: TRBV6-4; d_call: TRBD2; clone_size: many; j_call: TRBJ2-2; cdr3_aa: CASSDSSGGADTGELFF; cdr3_nt: TGTGCCAGCAGTGACTCTAGCGGGGGGGCCGACACCGGGGAGCTGTTTTTT
v_call: TRBV12-3/TRBV12-4; d_call: .; clone_size: many; j_call: TRBJ2-3; cdr3_aa: CASMGGPDTQYF; cdr3_nt: TGTGCCAGCATGGGGGGGCCAGATACGCAGTATTTT
v_call: TRBV7-9; d_call: .; clone_size: many; j_call: TRBJ2-6; cdr3_aa: CASSLRRGTSGANVLTF; cdr3_nt: TGTGCCAGCAGCTTACGCAGGGGTACATCTGGGGCCAACGTCCTGACTTTC
v_call: TRBV4-1; d_call: .; clone_size: many; j_call: TRBJ2-7; cdr3_aa: CASSPGPGQQYEQYF; cdr3_nt: TGCGCCAGCAGCCCGGGGCCGGGACAACAATACGAGCAGTACTTC
v_call: TRBV21-1; d_call: .; clone_size: many; j_call: TRBJ1-5; cdr3_aa: CASSKRRGKGDQPQHF; cdr3_nt: TGTGCCAGCAGCAAGAGGAGGGGAAAGGGAGACCAGCCCCAGCATTTT
v_call: TRBV7-2; d_call: TRBD1; clone_size: .; j_call: TRBJ2-1; cdr3_aa: CASSWGQGVSYNEQFF; cdr3_nt: TGTGCCAGCAGCTGGGGACAGGGAGTTTCCTACAATGAGCAGTTCTTC
v_call: TRBV20-1; d_call: TRBD2; clone_size: many; j_call: TRBJ2-3; cdr3_aa: CSAPELAGGPDTQYF; cdr3_nt: TGCAGTGCCCCCGAACTAGCGGGGGGGCCAGATACGCAGTATTTT
v_call: TRBV20-1; d_call: .; clone_size: many; j_call: TRBJ1-2; cdr3_aa: CSARDRGSGYTF; cdr3_nt: TGCAGTGCTAGAGACAGGGGATCCGGCTACACCTTC
v_call: TRBV2; d_call: TRBD2; clone_size: medium-sized; j_call: TRBJ2-7; cdr3_aa: CASSESGGRYEQYF; cdr3_nt: TGTGCCAGCAGTGAATCGGGGGGGAGGTACGAGCAGTACTTC
v_call: TRBV5-8; d_call: TRBD2; clone_size: .; j_call: TRBJ2-3; cdr3_aa: CASSLDWGEGPRTDTQYF; cdr3_nt: TGTGCCAGCAGCTTGGACTGGGGGGAGGGTCCTCGGACAGATACGCAGTATTTT
v_call: TRBV5-1; d_call: TRBD1; clone_size: many; j_call: TRBJ1-1; cdr3_aa: CASSLGGGGLEAFF; cdr3_nt: TGCGCCAGCAGCTTGGGCGGAGGGGGCCTTGAAGCTTTCTTT
v_call: TRBV29-1; d_call: TRBD1; clone_size: many; j_call: TRBJ2-3; cdr3_aa: CSVEARDRATDTQYF; cdr3_nt: TGCAGCGTTGAAGCCAGGGACAGAGCCACAGATACGCAGTATTTT
v_call: TRBV5-6; d_call: .; clone_size: medium-sized; j_call: TRBJ1-2; cdr3_aa: CASSVRGGYGYTF; cdr3_nt: TGTGCCAGCAGCGTGAGGGGGGGTTATGGCTACACCTTC
v_call: TRBV20-1; d_call: .; clone_size: many; j_call: TRBJ1-5; cdr3_aa: CSARGSGYSNQPQHF; cdr3_nt: TGCAGTGCTAGGGGTTCGGGCTATAGCAATCAGCCCCAGCATTTT
v_call: TRBV9; d_call: .; clone_size: medium-sized; j_call: TRBJ2-1; cdr3_aa: CASSPGSSYNEQFF; cdr3_nt: TGTGCCAGCAGCCCGGGGAGCTCCTACAATGAGCAGTTCTTC
v_call: TRBV12-3/TRBV12-4; d_call: .; clone_size: many; j_call: TRBJ1-5; cdr3_aa: CASRGKRSNQPQHF; cdr3_nt: TGTGCCAGCAGGGGGAAAAGAAGCAATCAGCCCCAGCATTTT
v_call: TRBV20-1; d_call: TRBD2; clone_size: many; j_call: TRBJ2-1; cdr3_aa: CSALAGGRSNEQFF; cdr3_nt: TGCAGTGCACTAGCGGGGGGGCGTAGCAATGAGCAGTTCTTC
v_call: TRBV6-2/TRBV6-3; d_call: .; clone_size: many; j_call: TRBJ1-6; cdr3_aa: CASKGPGERPLHF; cdr3_nt: TGTGCCAGCAAAGGCCCAGGGGAAAGACCCCTCCACTTT
v_call: TRBV29-1; d_call: TRBD1; clone_size: medium-sized; j_call: TRBJ1-1; cdr3_aa: CSVEGGQVNTEAFF; cdr3_nt: TGCAGCGTTGAGGGGGGACAGGTGAACACTGAAGCTTTCTTT
v_call: TRBV11-2; d_call: .; clone_size: many; j_call: TRBJ2-7; cdr3_aa: CASTKRSQPYEQYF; cdr3_nt: TGTGCCAGCACCAAAAGGAGTCAGCCCTACGAGCAGTACTTC
v_call: TRBV6-5; d_call: TRBD1; clone_size: hyperexpanded; j_call: TRBJ2-1; cdr3_aa: CASSLQDRGGNEQFF; cdr3_nt: TGTGCCAGCAGTTTGCAGGACAGGGGGGGAAATGAGCAGTTCTTC
v_call: TRBV5-1; d_call: .; clone_size: many; j_call: TRBJ1-4; cdr3_aa: CASSFTRDANEKLFF; cdr3_nt: TGCGCCAGCAGCTTTACCCGGGACGCTAATGAAAAACTGTTTTTT
v_call: TRBV28; d_call: .; clone_size: large; j_call: TRBJ2-3; cdr3_aa: CASSNRDSGTDTQYF; cdr3_nt: TGTGCCAGCAGCAACCGGGACAGCGGGACAGATACGCAGTATTTT
v_call: TRBV30; d_call: .; clone_size: many; j_call: TRBJ2-3; cdr3_aa: CAWREKVTDTQYF; cdr3_nt: TGTGCCTGGAGGGAAAAGGTCACAGATACGCAGTATTTT
v_call: TRBV18; d_call: .; clone_size: many; j_call: TRBJ1-1; cdr3_aa: CASSPKTGPNTEAFF; cdr3_nt: TGTGCCAGCTCACCTAAAACGGGGCCGAACACTGAAGCTTTCTTT
v_call: TRBV20-1; d_call: .; clone_size: medium-sized; j_call: TRBJ2-3; cdr3_aa: CSARLAGLTDTQYF; cdr3_nt: TGCAGTGCTAGATTGGCAGGGTTGACAGATACGCAGTATTTT
v_call: TRBV10-3; d_call: .; clone_size: many; j_call: TRBJ2-1; cdr3_aa: CAISESNWEQFF; cdr3_nt: TGTGCCATCAGTGAGTCGAACTGGGAGCAGTTCTTC
v_call: TRBV27; d_call: .; clone_size: medium-sized; j_call: TRBJ2-7; cdr3_aa: CASSLSMAELNYEQYF; cdr3_nt: TGTGCCAGCAGTTTATCGATGGCAGAATTAAACTACGAGCAGTACTTC
v_call: TRBV6-1; d_call: .; clone_size: many; j_call: TRBJ1-5; cdr3_aa: CASVRQRTDQPQHF; cdr3_nt: TGTGCCAGCGTAAGACAGAGGACCGATCAGCCCCAGCATTTT
v_call: TRBV5-4; d_call: .; clone_size: many; j_call: TRBJ1-6; cdr3_aa: CASSLDSRLNSPLHF; cdr3_nt: TGTGCCAGCAGCTTGGACAGCCGACTTAATTCACCCCTCCACTTT
v_call: TRBV15; d_call: TRBD2; clone_size: many; j_call: TRBJ2-1; cdr3_aa: CATSQAGGAWNEQFF; cdr3_nt: TGTGCCACCAGCCAAGCGGGGGGGGCTTGGAATGAGCAGTTCTTC
v_call: TRBV7-3; d_call: .; clone_size: many; j_call: TRBJ2-7; cdr3_aa: CASSLIPGPYEQYF; cdr3_nt: TGTGCCAGCAGCTTAATCCCAGGGCCCTACGAGCAGTACTTC
v_call: TRBV7-2; d_call: .; clone_size: many; j_call: TRBJ1-5; cdr3_aa: CASSLSPNQPQHF; cdr3_nt: TGTGCCAGCAGCTTATCTCCCAATCAGCCCCAGCATTTT
v_call: TRBV11-2; d_call: TRBD2; clone_size: many; j_call: TRBJ2-3; cdr3_aa: CASSLGLAADTQYF; cdr3_nt: TGTGCCAGCAGCTTGGGACTAGCGGCAGATACGCAGTATTTT
v_call: TRBV5-4; d_call: TRBD2; clone_size: many; j_call: TRBJ2-3; cdr3_aa: CASSLKRGGGEDTQYF; cdr3_nt: TGTGCCAGCAGCTTGAAGCGGGGGGGCGGTGAAGATACGCAGTATTTT
v_call: TRBV12-3/TRBV12-4; d_call: .; clone_size: many; j_call: TRBJ1-6; cdr3_aa: CASSLDGAGANSPLHF; cdr3_nt: TGTGCCAGCAGTTTAGACGGGGCAGGGGCTAATTCACCCCTCCACTTT
v_call: TRBV28; d_call: .; clone_size: medium-sized; j_call: TRBJ2-5; cdr3_aa: CASSLMWGWSYQETQYF; cdr3_nt: TGTGCCAGCAGTTTAATGTGGGGGTGGTCGTACCAAGAGACCCAGTACTTC
v_call: TRBV24-1; d_call: .; clone_size: medium-sized; j_call: TRBJ2-1; cdr3_aa: CATSDIRALPGSYNEQFF; cdr3_nt: TGTGCCACCAGTGATATAAGGGCCCTACCTGGCTCCTACAATGAGCAGTTCTTC
v_call: TRBV10-3; d_call: TRBD1; clone_size: medium-sized; j_call: TRBJ1-3; cdr3_aa: CAISESKGAGGNTIYF; cdr3_nt: TGTGCCATCAGTGAGTCAAAGGGGGCTGGCGGAAACACCATATATTTT
v_call: TRBV4-1; d_call: .; clone_size: many; j_call: TRBJ1-2; cdr3_aa: CASSQDKWVGVDNYGYTF; cdr3_nt: TGCGCCAGCAGCCAAGATAAGTGGGTCGGAGTAGATAACTATGGCTACACCTTC
v_call: TRBV6-2/TRBV6-3; d_call: TRBD1; clone_size: many; j_call: TRBJ1-5; cdr3_aa: CASSPDRDLRKQPQHF; cdr3_nt: TGTGCCAGCAGCCCGGACAGGGACCTTCGAAAGCAGCCCCAGCATTTT
v_call: TRBV12-5; d_call: TRBD1; clone_size: many; j_call: TRBJ2-7; cdr3_aa: CASGFGDRGFGEQYF; cdr3_nt: TGTGCTAGTGGTTTTGGGGACAGGGGATTCGGCGAGCAGTACTTC
v_call: TRBV29-1; d_call: .; clone_size: many; j_call: TRBJ1-2; cdr3_aa: CSVGDGYGYTF; cdr3_nt: TGCAGCGTTGGGGACGGCTATGGCTACACCTTC
v_call: TRBV6-5; d_call: .; clone_size: medium-sized; j_call: TRBJ2-1; cdr3_aa: CASGTPLGQIYNEQFF; cdr3_nt: TGTGCCAGCGGGACCCCTCTCGGGCAGATCTACAATGAGCAGTTCTTC
v_call: TRBV10-3; d_call: .; clone_size: many; j_call: TRBJ1-2; cdr3_aa: CAISGDRDANYGYTF; cdr3_nt: TGTGCCATCAGCGGCGACAGAGACGCTAACTATGGCTACACCTTC
v_call: TRBV29-1; d_call: TRBD2; clone_size: many; j_call: TRBJ2-7; cdr3_aa: CSVEDSPPFAASGGPLEQYF; cdr3_nt: TGCAGCGTTGAAGATTCGCCTCCGTTTGCTGCTAGCGGGGGACCTCTCGAGCAGTACTTC
v_call: TRBV6-5; d_call: TRBD1; clone_size: medium-sized; j_call: TRBJ2-3; cdr3_aa: CASLRRGQGNTDTQYF; cdr3_nt: TGTGCCAGCCTCCGCCGGGGACAGGGGAACACAGATACGCAGTATTTT
v_call: TRBV19; d_call: .; clone_size: many; j_call: TRBJ2-2; cdr3_aa: CASSPSYANTGELFF; cdr3_nt: TGTGCCAGTAGTCCTAGTTACGCGAACACCGGGGAGCTGTTTTTT
v_call: TRBV10-3; d_call: .; clone_size: many; j_call: TRBJ1-1; cdr3_aa: CATRGPVASDTEAFF; cdr3_nt: TGTGCCACGCGCGGGCCCGTGGCTTCGGACACTGAAGCTTTCTTT
v_call: TRBV6-6; d_call: TRBD1; clone_size: many; j_call: TRBJ1-5; cdr3_aa: CASSDLRGVSNQPQHF; cdr3_nt: TGTGCCAGCAGTGACCTCAGGGGGGTGAGCAATCAGCCCCAGCATTTT
v_call: TRBV27; d_call: TRBD1; clone_size: many; j_call: TRBJ1-4; cdr3_aa: CASSSFGQVGEKLFF; cdr3_nt: TGTGCCAGCAGTTCTTTTGGACAGGTGGGGGAAAAACTGTTTTTT
v_call: TRBV20-1; d_call: TRBD1; clone_size: many; j_call: TRBJ2-7; cdr3_aa: CSARGDRTYEQYF; cdr3_nt: TGCAGTGCTAGGGGGGACAGGACCTACGAGCAGTACTTC
v_call: TRBV10-3; d_call: TRBD1; clone_size: many; j_call: TRBJ2-2; cdr3_aa: CAISAGTGGSGELFF; cdr3_nt: TGTGCCATCAGCGCCGGAACAGGGGGTTCCGGGGAGCTGTTTTTT
v_call: TRBV7-7; d_call: TRBD1; clone_size: medium-sized; j_call: TRBJ2-1; cdr3_aa: CASSLGQGVYNEQFF; cdr3_nt: TGTGCTAGCAGCTTAGGACAGGGGGTCTACAATGAGCAGTTCTTC
v_call: TRBV4-1; d_call: .; clone_size: medium-sized; j_call: TRBJ1-5; cdr3_aa: CASSHSDGSNQPQHF; cdr3_nt: TGCGCCAGCAGCCATTCCGACGGTAGCAATCAGCCCCAGCATTTT